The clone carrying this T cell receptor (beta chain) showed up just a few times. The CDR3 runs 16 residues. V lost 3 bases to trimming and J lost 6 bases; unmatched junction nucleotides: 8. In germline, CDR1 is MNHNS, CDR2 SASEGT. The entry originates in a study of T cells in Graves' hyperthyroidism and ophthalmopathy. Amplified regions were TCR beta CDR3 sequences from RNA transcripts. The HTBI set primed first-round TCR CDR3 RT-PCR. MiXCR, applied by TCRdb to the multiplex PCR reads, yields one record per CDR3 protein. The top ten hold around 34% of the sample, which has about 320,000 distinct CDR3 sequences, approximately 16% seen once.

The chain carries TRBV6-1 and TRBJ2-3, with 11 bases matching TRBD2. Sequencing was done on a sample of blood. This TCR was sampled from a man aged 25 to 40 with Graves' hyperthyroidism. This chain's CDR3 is CASSDPSGRWADTQYF. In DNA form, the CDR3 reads TGTGCCAGCAGTGATCCTAGCGGGAGGTGGGCCGATACGCAGTATTTT.